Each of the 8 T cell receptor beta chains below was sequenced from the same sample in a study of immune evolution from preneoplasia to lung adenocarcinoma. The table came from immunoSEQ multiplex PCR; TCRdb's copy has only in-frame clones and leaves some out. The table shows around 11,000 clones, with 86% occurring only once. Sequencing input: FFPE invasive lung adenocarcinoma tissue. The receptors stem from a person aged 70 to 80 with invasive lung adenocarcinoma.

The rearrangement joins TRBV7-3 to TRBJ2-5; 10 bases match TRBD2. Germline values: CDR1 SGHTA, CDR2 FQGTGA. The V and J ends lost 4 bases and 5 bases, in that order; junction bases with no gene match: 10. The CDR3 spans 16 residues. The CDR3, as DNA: TGTGCCAGCAGCTCAACCGGGACTAGCGATTCGGAGACCCAGTACTTC. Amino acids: CASSSTGTSDSETQYF.

This chain's CDR3 is CASSFERGSQPQHF. The CDR3 DNA sequence: TGTGCCAGCAGTTTCGAGAGGGGGAGTCAGCCCCAGCATTTT. J is TRBJ1-5 and V is TRBV28; weak D call: TRBD1 (6 bases). CDR3 length equals 14 residues. Deletions cut 3 bases from V and 6 bases from J, with 12 bases between. The germline CDR1 and CDR2 sequences are MDHEN and SYDVKM.

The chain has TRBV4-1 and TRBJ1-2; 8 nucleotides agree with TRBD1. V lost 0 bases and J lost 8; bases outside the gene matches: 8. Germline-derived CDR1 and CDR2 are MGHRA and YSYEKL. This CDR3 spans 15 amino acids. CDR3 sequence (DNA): TGCGCCAGCAGCCAAGATCGCCAGGGGGCGCGCGGCTACACCTTC. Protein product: CASSQDRQGARGYTF.

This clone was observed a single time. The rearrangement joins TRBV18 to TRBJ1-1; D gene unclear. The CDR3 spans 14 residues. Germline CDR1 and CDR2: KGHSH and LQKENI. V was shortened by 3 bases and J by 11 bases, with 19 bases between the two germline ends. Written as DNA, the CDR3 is TGTGCCAGCTCACCGGGCGGTCACTCTGCGTTGGCTTTCTTT. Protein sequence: CASSPGGHSALAFF.

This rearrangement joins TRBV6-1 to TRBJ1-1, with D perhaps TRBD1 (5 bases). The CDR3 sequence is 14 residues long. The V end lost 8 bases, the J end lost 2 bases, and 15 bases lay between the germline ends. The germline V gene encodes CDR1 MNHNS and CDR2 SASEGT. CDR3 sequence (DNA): TGTGCCAGCGGGACGGAAGCCTCTAACACTGAAGCTTTCTTT. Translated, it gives CASGTEASNTEAFF.

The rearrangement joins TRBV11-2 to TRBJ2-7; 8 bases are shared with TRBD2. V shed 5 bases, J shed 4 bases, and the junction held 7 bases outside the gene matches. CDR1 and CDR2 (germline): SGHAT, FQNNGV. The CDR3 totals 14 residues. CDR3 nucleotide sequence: TGTGCCAGCAGCCAATCCAGCGGGAGTTACGAGCAGTACTTC. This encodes CASSQSSGSYEQYF. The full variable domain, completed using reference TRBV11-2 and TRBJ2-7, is EAGVAQSPRYKIIEKRQSVAFWCNPISGHATLYWYQQILGQGPKLLIQFQNNGVVDDSQLPKDRFSAERLKGVDSTLKIQPAKLEDSAVYLCASSQSSGSYEQYFGPGTRLTVT.

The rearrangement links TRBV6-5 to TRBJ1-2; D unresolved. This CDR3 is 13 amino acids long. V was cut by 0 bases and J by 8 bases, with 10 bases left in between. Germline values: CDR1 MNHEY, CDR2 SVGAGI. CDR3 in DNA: TGTGCCAGCAGTTACTCGGTAATGGGCGGCTACACCTTC. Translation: CASSYSVMGGYTF.

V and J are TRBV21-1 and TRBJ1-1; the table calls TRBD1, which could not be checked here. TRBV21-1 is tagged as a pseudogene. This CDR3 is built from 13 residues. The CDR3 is CASSKSGNTEAFF. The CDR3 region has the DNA TGTGCCAGCAGCAAATCAGGCAACACTGAAGCTTTCTTT.